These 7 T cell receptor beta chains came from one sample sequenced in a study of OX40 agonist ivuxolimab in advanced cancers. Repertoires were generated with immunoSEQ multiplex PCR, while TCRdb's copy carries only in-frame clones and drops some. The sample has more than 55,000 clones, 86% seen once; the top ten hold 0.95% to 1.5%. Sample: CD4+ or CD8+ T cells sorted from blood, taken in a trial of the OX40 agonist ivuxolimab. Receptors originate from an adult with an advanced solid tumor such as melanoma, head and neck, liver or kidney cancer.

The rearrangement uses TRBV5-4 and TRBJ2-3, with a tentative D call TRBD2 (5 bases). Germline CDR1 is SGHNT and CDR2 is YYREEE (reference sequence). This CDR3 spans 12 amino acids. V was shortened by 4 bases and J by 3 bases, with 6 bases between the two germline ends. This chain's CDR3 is CASSRGTDTQYF. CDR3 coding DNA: TGTGCCAGCAGCCGAGGGACAGATACGCAGTATTTT.

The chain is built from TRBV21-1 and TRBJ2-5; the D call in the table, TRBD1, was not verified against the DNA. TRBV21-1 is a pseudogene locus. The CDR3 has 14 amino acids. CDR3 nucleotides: TGTGCCAGCAGCAAAGGGCAGTTCCAGGAGACCCAGTACTTC. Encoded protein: CASSKGQFQETQYF.

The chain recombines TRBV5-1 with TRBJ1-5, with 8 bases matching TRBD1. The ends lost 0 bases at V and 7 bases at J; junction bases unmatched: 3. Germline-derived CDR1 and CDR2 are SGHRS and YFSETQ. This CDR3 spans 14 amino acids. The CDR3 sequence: CASSLGTGSQPQHF. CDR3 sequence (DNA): TGCGCCAGCAGCTTGGGGACAGGGAGCCAGCCCCAGCATTTT.

The CDR3 DNA follows: TGTGCCAGCTCACCAACCGGTAATCAGCCCCAGCATTTT. This sequence encodes CASSPTGNQPQHF. The chain links TRBV18 to TRBJ1-5, with D uncertain. The CDR3 consists of 13 residues. V was cut by 2 bases and J by 4 bases, with 6 bases left in between. Germline loops: CDR1 KGHSH, CDR2 LQKENI.

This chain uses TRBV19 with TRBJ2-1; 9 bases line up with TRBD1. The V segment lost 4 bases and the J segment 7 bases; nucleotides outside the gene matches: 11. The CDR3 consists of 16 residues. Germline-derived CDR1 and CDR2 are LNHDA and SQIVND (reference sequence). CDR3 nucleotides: TGTGCCAGTAGTAACCGAGCCCACAGGGGGCGGAATGAGCAGTTCTTC. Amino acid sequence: CASSNRAHRGRNEQFF.

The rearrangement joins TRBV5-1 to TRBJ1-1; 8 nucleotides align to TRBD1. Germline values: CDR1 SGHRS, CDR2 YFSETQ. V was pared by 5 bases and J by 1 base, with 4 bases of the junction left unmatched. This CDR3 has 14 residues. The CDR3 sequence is CASRQGGGNTEAFF. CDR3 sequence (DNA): TGCGCCAGCAGACAGGGGGGTGGGAACACTGAAGCTTTCTTT.

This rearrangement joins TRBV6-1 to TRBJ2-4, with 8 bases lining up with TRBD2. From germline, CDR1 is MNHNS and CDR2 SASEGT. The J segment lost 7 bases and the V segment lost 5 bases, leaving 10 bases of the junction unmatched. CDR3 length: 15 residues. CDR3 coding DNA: TGTGCCAGCAGTACTGGACCGGGACTAGAGAACATTCAGTACTTC. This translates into CASSTGPGLENIQYF.